This T cell receptor beta chain was identified during a study of STAT5B mutations in CD4+ large granular lymphocyte leukemia. This clone turned up a few times. Measured with immunoSEQ multiplex PCR; TCRdb has only the in-frame clones, and not every one. In the table there are fewer than 35,000 clones, 69% of which are singletons. The CDR3 is made up of 16 amino acids. CDR1 KGHSH and CDR2 LQKENI come from the germline V gene. The V gene lost 3 bases and the J gene lost 4 bases, with 16 bases spanning the gap. The sample consisted of CD4+ T cells from blood buffy coats. This receptor was obtained from a human donor in good health. The rearrangement joins TRBV18 to TRBJ1-5; no firm D call. The CDR3 DNA follows: TGTGCCAGCTCACCGGGAGGGTCTGGGCTGAATCAGCCCCAGCATTTT. Translation gives CASSPGGSGLNQPQHF.